A single sample is the source of the 20 T cell receptor beta chains below, sequenced in a study of identical twins' blood T cells. Each CDR3 protein is one row after TCRdb ran MiXCR on the 5' RACE reads. The repertoire holds a few hundred thousand distinct CDR3 sequences, about 28% seen once, with 5.5% to 6.5% in the top ten. Sequences were obtained from PBMCs. The source is a woman between 18 and 50 years old in good health.

The chain joins TRBV7-9 to TRBJ2-1; 8 bases align to TRBD2. Germline V gives CDR1 SEHNR, CDR2 FQNEAQ (reference sequence). This CDR3 has 17 amino acids. With V trimmed by 2 bases and J by 6 bases, 12 bases remained unmatched. CDR3 sequence (DNA): TGTGCCAGCAGCTTAACTAACCCCGGGACTAGTGGCAATGAGCAGTTCTTC. This encodes CASSLTNPGTSGNEQFF.

V and J are TRBV6-5 and TRBJ1-2; no reliable D call. Germline V gene sequence: CDR1 MNHEY, CDR2 SVGAGI. V dropped 6 bases and J dropped 8 bases, with 10 bases sitting between them. The CDR3 covers 11 residues. The CDR3: CASRKGYGYTF. CDR3 coding DNA: TGTGCCAGCAGAAAGGGATACGGCTACACCTTC.

The chain couples TRBV7-9 to TRBJ1-3; no firm D call. The germline V and J ends were trimmed by 5 bases and 2 bases, with 7 bases remaining between them. CDR1 and CDR2 (germline): SEHNR, FQNEAQ (reference sequence). CDR3 length: 13 amino acids. In nucleotides, the CDR3 is TGTGCCAGCAGCGGAACTGCTGGAAACACCATATATTTT. Translating it yields CASSGTAGNTIYF. The complete variable domain, with remaining parts taken from reference TRBV7-9 and TRBJ1-3, reads DTGVSQNPRHKITKRGQNVTFRCDPISEHNRLYWYRQTLGQGPEFLTYFQNEAQLEKSRLLSDRFSAERPKGSFSTLEIQRTEQGDSAMYLCASSGTAGNTIYFGEGSWLTVV.

This chain links TRBV7-8 with TRBJ2-1, with TRBD2 identical over 13 bases. Germline CDR1 reads SGHVS; CDR2 reads FQNEAQ. V gave up 5 bases and J gave up 0 bases; unmatched junction bases: 4. The CDR3 is made up of 17 amino acids. The CDR3 region is CASSPLAGGSSYNEQFF. In DNA form, the CDR3 reads TGTGCCAGCAGCCCACTAGCGGGAGGGAGCTCCTACAATGAGCAGTTCTTC.

On this clonotype: A much larger clone differs by one base, so this may be a read error. The chain joins TRBV12-3 or TRBV12-4 to TRBJ1-2, with 7 bases matching TRBD1. The CDR3 sequence is 14 residues long. In DNA form, the CDR3 reads TGTGCCAGCAGCCGACAGGGCTCTAACTATGGCCACACCTTC. Translating it yields CASSRQGSNYGHTF.

In its sample, this clonotype was seen a few times. A read error may be the cause here, since a much bigger clone is one base away. Because it lacks the conserved phenylalanine or tryptophan at the end, this CDR3 is likely a read error. The chain employs TRBV20-1 and TRBJ1-2; D call uncertain. Trimming took off 6 bases at V and 7 bases at J, with 12 bases between the two ends. This CDR3 is built from 11 residues. Germline CDR1 reads DFQATT; CDR2 reads SNEGSKA (reference sequence). The CDR3 nucleotides are TGCAGTGCAACTGGGTGGGGTGGCTACACCCTC. Translation gives CSATGWGGYTL.

Only a few counts were recorded for this clonotype. The chain couples TRBV27 to TRBJ1-2; D is unresolved. CDR3 size: 14 residues. V gave up 5 bases and J gave up 6 bases, with 16 bases separating them. Germline CDR1 is MNHEY and CDR2 is SMNVEV (reference sequence). CDR3 nucleotides: TGTGCCAGCAGTCCCCGGACGGGGAAAAATGGCTACACCTTC. Its translation: CASSPRTGKNGYTF.

The V gene is TRBV29-1, the J gene TRBJ1-1, with D tentatively TRBD1 (5 bases). The germline CDR1 and CDR2 sequences are SQVTM and ANQGSEA. V was trimmed by 4 bases and J by 0 bases, leaving 9 bases between them. CDR3 length equals 13 residues. This chain's CDR3 is CSVGSRVNTEAFF. CDR3 coding DNA: TGCAGCGTTGGGTCCAGGGTGAACACTGAAGCTTTCTTT.

The rearrangement uses TRBV27 and TRBJ1-4, with 9 positions matching TRBD1. With 10 bases clipped from V and 8 bases from J, the junction kept 20 bases outside the gene matches. The V gene's germline CDR1 is MNHEY and CDR2 SMNVEV (reference sequence). The CDR3 sequence is 17 residues long. In DNA form, the CDR3 reads TGTGCCACCCTCTCCGGAAACCGGGACAGGGTGGGGGAAAAACTGTTTTTT. Translating gives CATLSGNRDRVGEKLFF.

This clonotype was detected a few times. The chain recombines TRBV7-2 with TRBJ1-1; no clear D. V lost 7 bases, J lost 5 bases, and 8 bases lay in between. The germline CDR1 and CDR2 sequences are SGHTA and FQGNSA. This CDR3 has 11 amino acids. The CDR3 here is CASNEYTEAFF. DNA of the CDR3: TGTGCCAGCAACGAATATACTGAAGCTTTCTTT.

V is TRBV15 and J is TRBJ1-1, with D perhaps TRBD1 (6 bases). V was pared by 5 bases and J by 1 base, with 14 bases between. The CDR3 has 15 amino acids. The germline V gene encodes CDR1 LNHNV and CDR2 YYDKDF (reference sequence). In DNA, the CDR3 is TGTGCCACCAGCGAACACAGGGAAAAGAACACTGAAGCTTTCTTT. Protein: CATSEHREKNTEAFF.

This rearrangement joins TRBV5-1 to TRBJ2-1; D gene unclear. V gave up 0 bases and J gave up 10 bases, with 11 bases separating them. Per germline, CDR1 SGHRS and CDR2 YFSETQ. This CDR3 spans 13 amino acids. The CDR3 spells CASSLVPNGEQFF. In DNA, the CDR3 is TGCGCCAGCAGCTTGGTCCCCAACGGGGAGCAGTTCTTC.

V gene TRBV7-9 combines with J gene TRBJ1-1; no clear D gene. CDR1 is SEHNR, CDR2 FQNEAQ, per germline (reference sequence). The ends were cut back, 8 bases at V and 11 bases at J, with 15 bases in the middle. This CDR3 is built from 11 residues. CDR3 coding DNA: TGTGCCAGCTTAGCGGAGGGATCGGCTTTCTTT. Translated: CASLAEGSAFF.

The gene calls are TRBV5-1 and TRBJ2-2; D unresolved. From germline, CDR1 is SGHRS and CDR2 YFSETQ. Trimming took 0 bases from V and 3 from J, leaving 12 bases between them. This CDR3 has 16 amino acids. CDR3 sequence (DNA): TGCGCCAGCAGCTTGGCGGTGAGCTCGGACACCGGGGAGCTGTTTTTT. Encoded protein: CASSLAVSSDTGELFF. The full variable domain, rest sourced from reference TRBV5-1 and TRBJ2-2, is KAGVTQTPRYLIKTRGQQVTLSCSPISGHRSVSWYQQTPGQGLQFLFEYFSETQRNKGNFPGRFSGRQFSNSRSEMNVSTLELGDSALYLCASSLAVSSDTGELFFGEGSRLTVL.

DNA for the CDR3: TGCAGCGTGGGGCGCTCCAATGAGCAGTTCTTC. Its translation is CSVGRSNEQFF. The rearrangement links TRBV29-1 to TRBJ2-1; possible D gene TRBD1, 5 bases. Germline-derived CDR1 and CDR2 are SQVTM and ANQGSEA. The V end lost 6 bases, the J end lost 6 bases, and 9 bases lay between the germline ends. The CDR3 runs 11 residues.

To note about this clonotype: A read error may account for a junction end that differs from germline. The chain uses TRBV12-3 or TRBV12-4 and TRBJ1-6; D not resolved. CDR3 length equals 14 residues. The CDR3 protein is CASGLGGYNSPLHF. As DNA, the CDR3 is TGTGCCAGCGGTTTAGGAGGATATAATTCACCCCTCCACTTT.

The chain combines TRBV5-1 with TRBJ2-1, with D unclear. V was pared by 0 bases and J by 1 base, with 11 bases between. This CDR3 has 16 residues. Germline V gives CDR1 SGHRS, CDR2 YFSETQ. CDR3 sequence reads: CASSLVPYRSYNEQFF. CDR3 nucleotides: TGCGCCAGCAGCTTGGTACCGTACAGATCCTACAATGAGCAGTTCTTC.

This sequence joins TRBV9 and TRBJ2-2; the D gene is possibly TRBD2 (5 bases). The CDR3 contains 14 residues. The V gene's germline CDR1 is SGDLS and CDR2 YYNGEE. V was cut by 1 base and J by 5 bases, with 9 bases left in between. The CDR3 region is CASSVLRGTGELFF. The CDR3 nucleotides read TGTGCCAGCAGCGTATTACGGGGTACCGGGGAGCTGTTTTTT.

This chain connects TRBV13 to TRBJ1-1; tentatively, D is TRBD1 (6 bases). The germline V gene has CDR1 PRHDT and CDR2 FYEKMQ (reference sequence). The CDR3 runs 13 residues. With 0 bases removed from V and 11 bases from J, the gap between germline ends came to 13 bases. CDR3 sequence reads: CASSLGQGYDAFF. For the CDR3, the DNA is TGTGCCAGCAGCTTAGGCCAGGGGTATGATGCTTTCTTT.

The chain has TRBV27 and TRBJ1-3; 8 bases match TRBD1. The CDR3 has 15 amino acids. The V and J ends lost 6 bases and 3 bases, in that order; junction bases with no gene match: 7. Germline CDR1 reads MNHEY; CDR2 reads SMNVEV (reference sequence). CDR3 amino acids: CASSSRGLYGNTIYF. DNA of the CDR3: TGTGCCAGCAGCAGCAGGGGGCTTTATGGAAACACCATATATTTT.